Included here is one T cell receptor beta chain sequence, with context. Antigen: not known. This sample is drawn from a study of cytomegalovirus exposure and HLA in healthy donors. The PCR employed 60 Vbeta primers together with 13 Jbeta primers. Some clones are missing from TCRdb's copy, which holds only in-frame ones; the method was immunoSEQ multiplex PCR. The sample contains about 140,000 clones, approximately 76% of which appear only once. This CDR3 is built from 11 residues. Germline V gene sequence: CDR1 GTSNPN, CDR2 SVGIG (reference sequence). Trimming removed 2 bases from V and 2 bases from J, with 3 bases in between. Findings of the study overall: Excluded: some indistinguishable V segments such as TRBV6-2 and TRBV6-3. Previous analysis showed most TCR beta V segments were productive about 87% or about 30% of the time. Later analysis reportedly placed an Asian-associated ancestry cluster below the roughly 680-donor mean in N-insertions.

Sequenced sample: PBMCs. This receptor was obtained from a middle-aged man in good health and CMV-seronegative. V is TRBV30 and J is TRBJ2-5; D call uncertain. The CDR3 reads CAWSRQETQYF. The DNA of the CDR3 is TGTGCCTGGAGTCGGCAAGAGACCCAGTACTTC.